These T cell receptor beta chains were read from a single sample in a study of blood T cell repertoires in COVID-19. Data came from immunoSEQ multiplex PCR; TCRdb stores just in-frame clones and leaves some out. In the table there are approximately 67,000 clones, over 80% of which are singletons. The sample was peripheral blood. These receptors were taken from a man aged 50 to 60 with active COVID-19. Each CDR3 is given with its conserved first and last residue. D genes are given only for firm matches. Not all rows give a size; the values are once, few, many and, for expanded clones, a class.

>.|TRBJ2-5|.|TRBV11-2
CASSFRETQYF
TGTGCCAGCAGTTTTCGGGAGACCCAGTACTTC
>.|TRBJ1-6|.|TRBV6-1
CASSENSGIPLHF
TGTGCCAGCAGTGAAAACTCAGGGATCCCCCTCCACTTT
>TRBD1|TRBJ2-1|.|TRBV6-5
CASRQGTGGYNEQFF
TGTGCCAGCAGACAAGGGACAGGGGGTTACAATGAGCAGTTCTTC
>TRBD2|TRBJ2-5|.|TRBV25-1
CASSEWGGAGETQYF
TGTGCCAGCAGTGAATGGGGAGGGGCAGGGGAGACCCAGTACTTC
>.|TRBJ1-2|.|TRBV28
CASSSRATGFYGYTF
TGTGCCAGCAGTTCCCGTGCTACAGGTTTCTATGGCTACACCTTC
>TRBD2|TRBJ2-5|.|TRBV6-6
CASSQTSAQETQYF
TGTGCCAGCAGCCAAACTAGCGCCCAAGAGACCCAGTACTTC
>.|TRBJ1-1|.|TRBV6-5
CASNVRLNTEAFF
TGTGCCAGCAACGTGAGATTGAACACTGAAGCTTTCTTT
>TRBD1|TRBJ2-7|few|TRBV7-2
CASSLEAGGPNEQYF
TGTGCCAGCAGCTTAGAGGCAGGGGGACCCAACGAGCAGTACTTC
>TRBD2|TRBJ2-1|.|TRBV29-1
CSARKGLLNEQFF
TGCAGCGCCCGAAAGGGACTACTTAATGAGCAGTTCTTC
>.|TRBJ2-2|.|TRBV5-1
CASSLGSTGTGELFF
TGCGCCAGCAGCTTGGGATCGACGGGCACCGGGGAGCTGTTTTTT
>.|TRBJ1-4|.|TRBV5-4
CASGPGEFNEKLFF
TGTGCCAGCGGCCCGGGGGAATTTAATGAAAAACTGTTTTTT
>TRBD2|TRBJ2-1|.|TRBV29-1
CSVEGLAGVYEQFF
TGCAGCGTTGAGGGGCTAGCGGGAGTCTATGAGCAGTTCTTC
>TRBD2|TRBJ2-1|.|TRBV5-5
CASSLGTSHSNEQFF
TGTGCCAGCAGCTTAGGGACTAGTCATAGCAATGAGCAGTTCTTC
>.|TRBJ1-2|.|TRBV19
CASSILGAGYTF
TGTGCCAGTAGTATTTTGGGCGCTGGCTACACCTTC
>.|TRBJ2-5|.|TRBV7-9
CASSYRLSQRYQETQYF
TGTGCCAGCAGCTATAGGCTCTCGCAGCGTTACCAAGAGACCCAGTACTTC
>TRBD2|TRBJ2-5|.|TRBV9
CASSVVAGVGETQYF
TGTGCCAGCAGCGTAGTGGCGGGAGTGGGAGAGACCCAGTACTTC
>.|TRBJ2-1|.|TRBV11-1
CASSLEGTPTEQFF
TGTGCCAGCAGCTTAGAAGGGACACCTACTGAGCAGTTCTTC
>TRBD2|TRBJ2-7|.|TRBV6-5
CASRLSGSSHEQYF
TGTGCCAGCAGACTTAGCGGGAGTTCCCACGAGCAGTACTTC
>TRBD2|TRBJ2-2|.|TRBV5-1
CASSLAGLNTGELFF
TGCGCCAGCTCTCTAGCGGGGCTCAACACCGGGGAGCTGTTTTTT
>.|TRBJ2-2|.|TRBV4-3
CASSQDVRRIGELFF
TGCGCCAGCAGCCAAGATGTTAGGCGGATCGGGGAGCTGTTTTTT
>.|TRBJ2-5|.|TRBV19
CASSPGNSETQYF
TGTGCCAGCTCCCCCGGGAACTCGGAGACCCAGTACTTC
>.|TRBJ1-4|.|TRBV10-3
CAISKDITNEKLFF
TGTGCCATCAGTAAGGACATAACTAATGAAAAACTGTTTTTT
>.|TRBJ1-2|.|TRBV19
CASTGTYVWYGYTF
TGTGCCAGTACCGGGACTTACGTTTGGTATGGCTACACCTTC
>.|TRBJ1-1|.|TRBV7-2
CASSPQGLNTEAFF
TGTGCCAGCAGCCCACAGGGTCTGAACACTGAAGCTTTCTTT
>.|TRBJ1-3|.|TRBV7-2
CASSIRGPSSGNTIYF
TGTGCCAGCAGCATCAGGGGCCCTAGCTCTGGAAACACCATATATTTT
>.|TRBJ2-3|.|TRBV5-4
CASSPTGRGTDTQYF
TGTGCCAGCAGCCCAACAGGGCGGGGCACAGATACGCAGTATTTT
>.|TRBJ2-1|few|TRBV7-7
CASSRYGSGSSYNEQFF
TGTGCTAGCAGCCGTTACGGAAGCGGAAGCTCCTACAATGAGCAGTTCTTC
>TRBD1|TRBJ1-1|once|TRBV6-5
CASKRQGWNTEAFF
TGTGCCAGCAAAAGACAGGGATGGAACACTGAAGCTTTCTTT
>TRBD2|TRBJ2-7|.|TRBV6-1
CASSAHSSGSSYEQYF
TGTGCCAGCAGTGCCCACTCTAGCGGATCATCCTACGAGCAGTACTTC
>.|TRBJ1-5|.|TRBV27
CASSHQRGNQPQHF
TGTGCCAGCAGTCACCAAAGGGGCAACCAGCCCCAGCATTTT
>TRBD2|TRBJ2-3|few|TRBV7-3
CASSPGLAGPQEDTQYF
TGTGCCAGCAGCCCGGGACTAGCGGGGCCCCAGGAGGATACGCAGTATTTT
>TRBD2|TRBJ2-3|.|TRBV7-9
CASSPWRGGRADTQYF
TGTGCCAGCAGCCCCTGGCGCGGCGGGAGGGCAGATACGCAGTATTTT
>TRBD1|TRBJ1-1|.|TRBV5-1
CASSHGTGGTEAFF
TGCGCCAGCAGCCACGGTACAGGGGGCACTGAAGCTTTCTTT
>TRBD1|TRBJ2-4|.|TRBV2
CASSAKRGQGGSGNIQYF
TGTGCCAGCAGTGCCAAAAGGGGACAGGGGGGGTCTGGCAACATTCAGTACTTC
>TRBD1|TRBJ2-2|.|TRBV25-1
CASSAAPGQGSGELFF
TGTGCCAGCAGTGCAGCACCGGGACAGGGGTCCGGGGAGCTGTTTTTT
>.|TRBJ2-1|.|TRBV4-1
CASSQSLQGNLGNEQFF
TGCGCCAGCAGCCAATCCCTCCAGGGGAATTTGGGTAATGAGCAGTTCTTC
>.|TRBJ1-4|.|TRBV19
CATAVGTGGATNEKLFF
TGTGCCACCGCCGTAGGGACGGGGGGCGCAACTAATGAAAAACTGTTTTTT
>.|TRBJ2-3|.|TRBV7-9
CASSLGSGTHTDTQYF
TGTGCCAGCAGCTTAGGATCCGGGACTCACACAGATACGCAGTATTTT
>TRBD1|TRBJ1-2|.|TRBV10-2
CASRDSGKANYGYTF
TGCGCCAGCCGGGACAGTGGAAAAGCTAACTATGGCTACACCTTC
>.|TRBJ2-2|.|TRBV10-1
CASYIATGHTGELFF
TGCGCCAGCTACATTGCGACAGGCCACACCGGGGAGCTGTTTTTT